The sequence of this T cell receptor (beta chain) was determined in a study of blood T cell repertoires in COVID-19. The CDR3 runs 14 residues. Trimming at V came to 2 bases and at J to 5 bases, leaving 4 bases not matched to a gene. The germline V gene has CDR1 SEHNR and CDR2 FQNEAQ (reference sequence). Profiling relied on immunoSEQ multiplex PCR, and the TCRdb table lists in-frame clones only, not all of them. The sample contains about 75,000 clones, around 90% of which appear only once. The chain links TRBV7-9 to TRBJ2-5; 8 nucleotides agree with TRBD2. Sequencing input: peripheral blood. This TCR was sampled from a human donor in a cohort sampled during active COVID-19. This chain's CDR3 is CASSLTGGLETQYF. In DNA form, the CDR3 reads TGTGCCAGCAGCTTAACGGGGGGGCTGGAGACCCAGTACTTC.